What follows describes a single TCR beta chain. The antigen is unknown. This record belongs to a study of Graves' ophthalmopathy and Graves' hyperthyroidism. Study information: Cases classed as stable hyperthyroidism had no ophthalmopathy within 18 months of follow-up.

Study-wide results and limits: In predicting ophthalmopathy progression, the model reached about 71% sensitivity and under 85% specificity. Blood repertoires reportedly contained most expanded thyroid clonotypes above 0.001 frequency.

The ends were cut back, 6 bases at V and 7 bases at J, with 18 bases in the middle. The CDR3 covers 13 residues. Germline lookup yields CDR1 SQVTM and CDR2 ANQGSEA. The authors amplified TCR beta CDR3 regions from RNA transcripts. HTBI primers served in a first-round RT-PCR, which a second-round multiplex PCR followed. TCRdb processed the multiplex PCR reads anew with MiXCR; each CDR3 protein has one entry. The repertoire holds about 1.1 million distinct CDR3 sequences, with about 38% as singletons. Sequenced: peripheral blood or thyroid tissue (not recorded which). V usage is TRBV29-1 and J usage is TRBJ2-5, with a weak D call TRBD1 (7 bases). The clonotype was recovered from an adult man with Graves' hyperthyroidism. The CDR3, as DNA: TGCAGCGTGCCGCGGGACAGCCAGGGGACCCAGTACTTC. As protein: CSVPRDSQGTQYF.